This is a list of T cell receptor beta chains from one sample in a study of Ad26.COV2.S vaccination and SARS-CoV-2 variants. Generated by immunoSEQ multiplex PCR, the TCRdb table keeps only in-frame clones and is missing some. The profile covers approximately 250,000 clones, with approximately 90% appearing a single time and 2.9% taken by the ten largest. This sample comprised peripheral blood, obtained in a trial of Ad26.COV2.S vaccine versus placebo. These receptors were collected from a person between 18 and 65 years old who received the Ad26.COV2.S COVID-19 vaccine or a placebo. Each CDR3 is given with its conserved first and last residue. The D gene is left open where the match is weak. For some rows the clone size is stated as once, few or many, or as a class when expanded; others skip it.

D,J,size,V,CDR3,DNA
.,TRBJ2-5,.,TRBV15,CATPEGDQETQYF,TGTGCCACCCCGGAGGGGGACCAAGAGACCCAGTACTTC
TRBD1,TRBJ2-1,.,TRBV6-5,CASPRSGDRYNEQFF,TGTGCCAGCCCTCGAAGTGGGGACAGGTACAATGAGCAGTTCTTC
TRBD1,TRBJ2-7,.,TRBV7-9,CASTGQGASAYEQYF,TGTGCCAGCACCGGACAGGGGGCGAGCGCCTACGAGCAGTACTTC
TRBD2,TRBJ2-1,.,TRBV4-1,CASSQEFSGIVNEQFF,TGCGCCAGCAGCCAAGAGTTCAGCGGGATTGTCAATGAGCAGTTCTTC
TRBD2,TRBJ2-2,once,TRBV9,CATGGPVTGELFF,TGTGCCACGGGGGGGCCCGTCACCGGGGAGCTGTTTTTT
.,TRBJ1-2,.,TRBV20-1,CSASSGPLGYGYTF,TGCAGTGCTAGTTCAGGACCCCTGGGCTATGGCTACACCTTC
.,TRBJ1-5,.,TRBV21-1,CASSKVTKWEKDYQPQHF,TGTGCTAGCAGCAAAGTGACGAAGTGGGAGAAGGATTATCAGCCCCAGCATTTT
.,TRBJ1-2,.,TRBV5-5,CASSLAPPQGPRGYTF,TGTGCCAGCAGCTTGGCCCCCCCACAGGGTCCCCGGGGCTACACCTTC
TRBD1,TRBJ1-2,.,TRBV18,CASSPRDREGYGYTF,TGTGCCAGCTCACCGAGGGACAGGGAGGGGTATGGCTACACCTTC
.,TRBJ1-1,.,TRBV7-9,CASSPRQVMNTEAFF,TGTGCCAGCAGCCCGAGACAGGTAATGAACACTGAAGCTTTCTTT
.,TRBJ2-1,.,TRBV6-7,CASSYSVEQGGWNEQFF,TGTGCCAGCAGTTACTCGGTGGAACAGGGGGGGTGGAATGAGCAGTTCTTC
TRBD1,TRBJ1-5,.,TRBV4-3,CASSLYRGVNQPQHF,TGCGCCAGCAGCCTTTACAGGGGGGTCAATCAGCCCCAGCATTTT
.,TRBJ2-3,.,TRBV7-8,CASSARRRPEWGTDTQYF,TGTGCCAGCAGCGCCCGACGACGGCCGGAATGGGGCACAGATACGCAGTATTTT
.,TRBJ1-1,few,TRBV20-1,CSASAGDGSAYTEAFF,TGCAGTGCTAGTGCCGGGGATGGGTCGGCATACACTGAAGCTTTCTTT